This T cell receptor (beta chain) was found in a study of cytomegalovirus exposure and HLA in healthy donors. This clone has just one count. The antigen is undetermined. Vbeta (60) and Jbeta (13) primers were used in the PCR. Profiled with immunoSEQ multiplex PCR; TCRdb holds only in-frame clones, not every one. The profile shows around 100,000 clones, 79% of them singletons. Findings of the study overall: Later analysis showed most CMV-associated TCR beta chains appearing HLA-restricted. In a later analysis, parvovirus B19, influenza, CMV and Epstein-Barr virus appeared linked to several top co-occurrence clusters. Judged likely to be a sequencing artifact was a cluster of highly shared sequence variants.

The CDR3 extends over 10 amino acids. Germline V CDR1 and CDR2: MNHEY, SVGAGI. V gave up 8 bases and J gave up 7 bases, with 6 bases separating them. The receptor's source is a woman between 35 and 50 years old in good health and CMV-seronegative. The genes are TRBV6-5 and TRBJ2-1; D remains ambiguous. Sequenced material: PBMCs. The CDR3 is CASVVNEQFF. DNA of the CDR3: TGTGCCAGCGTAGTGAATGAGCAGTTCTTC.